This entry lists 25 T cell receptor beta chains sequenced from one sample in a study of cytotoxic CD8 clonotypes in ibrutinib-treated CLL (dated by TCRdb to 2020 to 2023). The sample's time point, from its label and the paper: around 25 months on ibrutinib. To prepare the library, the immunoSEQ multiplex PCR assay was applied. TCRdb carries this immuneACCESS record with in-frame sequences only. Its versions omit some clonotypes, under half of them owing to an unresolved V gene in the studies checked, with the rest unexplained. The sample data list 60,000 to 95,000 clones, and around 78% of these were observed just once. Roughly 35% of the sample is held by the ten biggest clonotypes. The sample in question was PBMCs, obtained after 24 months of ibrutinib treatment. The receptors were gathered from a human donor with chronic lymphocytic leukemia.

The V gene is TRBV7-2, the J gene TRBJ2-5, with 11 bases that match TRBD2. This CDR3 region has 17 residues. CDR1 and CDR2 from the germline V gene are SGHTA and FQGNSA. The V gene end was trimmed by 5 bases and the J gene end by 2 bases; junction bases not matched to a gene: 10. The CDR3 protein is CASSVNELAGVQETQYF. CDR3 DNA sequence: TGTGCCAGCAGCGTGAATGAACTAGCGGGAGTTCAAGAGACCCAGTACTTC.

This chain joins TRBV28 and TRBJ1-1; D unresolved. V shed 6 bases and J shed 7 bases, with 12 bases lying between them. The CDR3 has 12 amino acids. CDR1 is MDHEN and CDR2 is SYDVKM in the germline V gene. Written as DNA, the CDR3 is TGTGCCAGCAGCCAGAATAATTTTGAAGCTTTCTTT. Protein sequence: CASSQNNFEAFF.

This sequence joins TRBV4-1 and TRBJ2-7, with D possibly TRBD2 on 6 matching bases. The germline V gene encodes CDR1 MGHRA and CDR2 YSYEKL. The length of the CDR3 is 15 residues. Trimming cost V 0 bases and J 6 bases, with 15 bases left between them. CDR3 DNA: TGCGCCAGCAGCCAAGATCGGGCAGCGGGTGGCGAGCAGTACTTC. This encodes CASSQDRAAGGEQYF.

V and J are TRBV19 and TRBJ2-1; D call uncertain. Deletions cut 5 bases from V and 3 bases from J, with 11 bases between. Per the germline V gene, CDR1 is LNHDA and CDR2 is SQIVND (reference sequence). The CDR3 consists of 14 residues. CDR3 region: CASSFGVGYNEQFF. The CDR3 bases are TGTGCCAGTAGTTTTGGTGTAGGCTACAATGAGCAGTTCTTC.

The chain joins TRBV29-1 to TRBJ2-1, with TRBD1 as a possible D gene (6 bases). The CDR3 consists of 12 residues. CDR1 is SQVTM, CDR2 ANQGSEA, per germline. The germline V and J ends were trimmed by 6 bases and 5 bases, with 11 bases remaining between them. In DNA, the CDR3 is TGCAGCGTCGACAGGTATAACAATGAGCAGTTCTTC. Translating gives CSVDRYNNEQFF.

This chain connects TRBV18 to TRBJ2-7; D remains unclear. V lost 2 bases, J lost 6 bases, and 5 bases lay in between. In germline, CDR1 is KGHSH, CDR2 LQKENI. This CDR3 spans 11 amino acids. CDR3 loop: CASSPDREQYF. CDR3 nucleotides: TGTGCCAGCTCACCAGATCGCGAGCAGTACTTC.

The genes are TRBV5-1 and TRBJ2-7; D is tentatively TRBD1 or TRBD2 (5 bases each). CDR1 is SGHRS, CDR2 YFSETQ, per germline. Trimming took off 0 bases at V and 1 base at J, with 8 bases between the two ends. CDR3 length equals 14 residues. The CDR3 bases are TGCGCCAGCAGCTTGGAGGGGAGATCCTACGAGCAGTACTTC. Translation: CASSLEGRSYEQYF.

J is TRBJ2-7 and V is TRBV2; 9 nucleotides match TRBD2. Trimming removed 1 base from V and 2 bases from J; junction bases left unmatched: 3. The germline V gene has CDR1 SNHLY and CDR2 FYNNEI. This CDR3 contains 15 residues. The CDR3 region has the DNA TGTGCCAGCAGTGAAGTGGGACTAGCTACCTACGAGCAGTACTTC. Protein sequence: CASSEVGLATYEQYF.

CDR3 coding DNA: TGTGCCAGCAGTGAAGCCAGCTACGAGCAGTACTTC. Amino acid sequence: CASSEASYEQYF. The chain is built from TRBV2 and TRBJ2-7; no clear D gene. This CDR3 contains 12 residues. CDR1 and CDR2 from the germline V gene are SNHLY and FYNNEI. The V and J ends lost 0 bases and 3 bases respectively, with 3 bases between them.

This clone was observed a handful of times. This chain joins TRBV10-2 and TRBJ2-7; D may be TRBD1 (6 bases). V was clipped by 1 base and J by 2 bases, with 12 bases between them. CDR3 length: 15 amino acids. The germline V gene encodes CDR1 WSHSY and CDR2 SAAADI. CDR3: CASSEYTGLAYEQYF. The CDR3, as DNA: TGCGCCAGCAGTGAGTACACAGGGTTGGCCTACGAGCAGTACTTC.

The chain carries TRBV2 and TRBJ1-3; D unresolved. CDR3 length: 15 residues. Per the germline V gene, CDR1 is SNHLY and CDR2 is FYNNEI. V lost 1 base and J lost 0, with 7 bases in between. The CDR3 loop is CASSEVGSSGNTIYF. The CDR3 region has the DNA TGTGCCAGCAGTGAAGTCGGTAGCTCTGGAAACACCATATATTTT.

This chain links TRBV18 with TRBJ2-1; TRBD1 agrees at 8 bases. Trimming took 5 bases from V and 7 from J; bases not matched to a gene: 4. The CDR3 is made up of 13 amino acids. Looked up from germline, CDR1 is KGHSH and CDR2 is LQKENI. CDR3 sequence: CASSGTGGNEQFF. The CDR3 nucleotides read TGTGCCAGCTCAGGAACAGGGGGGAATGAGCAGTTCTTC.

A single count supports this clone. Here the CDR3 reads CASSKRGGDRDTGELFF. The CDR3 nucleotides read TGTGCCAGCAGCAAAAGGGGCGGGGACAGGGACACCGGGGAGCTGTTTTTT. The V gene is TRBV9, the J gene TRBJ2-2; 9 bases agree with TRBD1. The CDR3 covers 17 residues. Germline CDR1 is SGDLS and CDR2 is YYNGEE. The J segment lost 3 bases and the V segment lost 4 bases, leaving 10 bases of the junction unmatched.

The gene calls are TRBV6-5 and TRBJ2-7; D may correspond to TRBD1 or TRBD2 (5 bases each). The germline gives CDR1 MNHEY, CDR2 SVGAGI. Trimming stripped 5 bases from V and 0 bases from J, with 11 bases between. This CDR3 region has 14 residues. The CDR3 bases are TGTGCCAGCAGTGGGAGAGACAGCTCCTACGAGCAGTACTTC. Encoded protein: CASSGRDSSYEQYF.

Only a few counts were recorded for this clone. The V call is TRBV6-1, the J call TRBJ1-5; maybe TRBD1 (6 bases). With 7 bases removed from V and 4 bases from J, the gap between germline ends came to 14 bases. The germline CDR1 and CDR2 sequences are MNHNS and SASEGT. The CDR3 spans 14 residues. The chain's CDR3 is CASTGGGGNQPQHF. CDR3 DNA: TGTGCCAGCACAGGAGGAGGGGGGAATCAGCCCCAGCATTTT.

This clone was found a few times. The chain recombines TRBV18 with TRBJ2-7; 8 positions match TRBD1. The germline CDR1 and CDR2 sequences are KGHSH and LQKENI. The length of the CDR3 is 14 residues. After removal of 5 bases from V and 0 bases from J, the junction contained 3 bases not matched to a gene. The CDR3 here is CASSETGASYEQYF. CDR3 nucleotide sequence: TGTGCCAGCTCAGAGACAGGGGCCTCCTACGAGCAGTACTTC.

The J gene is TRBJ1-2, the V gene TRBV30; no definite D call. Germline CDR1 reads GTSNPN; CDR2 reads SVGIG (reference sequence). The V end was cut by 0 bases, the J end by 7 bases, with 15 bases between. This CDR3 has 14 residues. DNA for the CDR3: TGTGCCTGGAGTGTACAACGGAGGAGCGGTGGCTACACCTTC. Translated: CAWSVQRRSGGYTF. Drawing the rest from reference TRBV30 and TRBJ1-2, the complete variable domain is SQTIHQWPATLVQPVGSPLSLECTVEGTSNPNLYWYRQAAGRGLQLLFYSVGIGQISSEVPQNLSASRPQDRQFILSSKKLLLSDSGFYLCAWSVQRRSGGYTFGSGTRLTVV.

V gene TRBV5-1 combines with J gene TRBJ2-1, with 10 bases lining up with TRBD2. V dropped 3 bases and J dropped 3; count of bases not matched to a gene: 15. The V gene's germline CDR1 is SGHRS and CDR2 YFSETQ. This CDR3 is built from 19 residues. CDR3 coding DNA: TGCGCCAGCAGCTCCGTTGGTGTGGCTAGCGGGAGTCGCTACAATGAGCAGTTCTTC. Its translation: CASSSVGVASGSRYNEQFF.

V usage is TRBV27 and J usage is TRBJ2-1; no reliable D call. The germline V gene has CDR1 MNHEY and CDR2 SMNVEV (reference sequence). V was pared by 7 bases and J by 8 bases, with 12 bases between. This CDR3 has 12 amino acids. Here the CDR3 reads CASTGYDDEQFF. As DNA, the CDR3 is TGTGCCAGCACCGGTTACGACGATGAGCAGTTCTTC.

V usage is TRBV27 and J usage is TRBJ2-3; 8 positions match TRBD1. The CDR3 covers 13 residues. After removal of 9 bases from V and 3 bases from J, the junction contained 5 bases not matched to a gene. CDR1 is MNHEY, CDR2 SMNVEV, per germline (reference sequence). The CDR3 DNA sequence: TGTGCCAGTAAACAGGGGGATACAGATACGCAGTATTTT. This encodes CASKQGDTDTQYF.

The chain is built from TRBV5-1 and TRBJ2-1; D unclear. The CDR3 runs to 17 residues. Per the germline V gene, CDR1 is SGHRS and CDR2 is YFSETQ. The V end lost 0 bases, the J end lost 0 bases, and 13 bases lay between the germline ends. This chain's CDR3 is CASSLDVAVSSYNEQFF. The DNA for the CDR3 is TGCGCCAGCAGCTTGGACGTCGCAGTGAGCTCCTACAATGAGCAGTTCTTC.

The chain has TRBV6-6 and TRBJ1-2; the D is unclear. Between the trimmed V and J ends, which lost 6 bases and 4 bases, there was a span of 21 bases. This CDR3 has 16 residues. CDR1 is MNHNY and CDR2 is SVGAGI in the germline V gene (reference sequence). In DNA, the CDR3 is TGTGCCAGCAGATCCGGGTCCATCCCTACGTCCTATGGCTACACCTTC. It translates to CASRSGSIPTSYGYTF.

V usage is TRBV10-2 and J usage is TRBJ2-4; D possibly corresponds to TRBD1 (5 bases). Trimming took off 3 bases at V and 0 bases at J, with 9 bases between the two ends. CDR1 is WSHSY, CDR2 SAAADI, per germline. CDR3 length: 15 amino acids. CDR3 bases: TGCGCCAGCAGTGAACAGGTTCTAGCCAAAAACATTCAGTACTTC. Amino acids: CASSEQVLAKNIQYF.

The chain links TRBV5-4 to TRBJ1-4; the D is unclear. The CDR3 has 13 amino acids. Trimming took off 4 bases at V and 7 bases at J, with 11 bases between the two ends. The germline V gene encodes CDR1 SGHNT and CDR2 YYREEE (reference sequence). CDR3 in amino acids: CASSLPSGEKLFF. The DNA for the CDR3 is TGTGCCAGCAGCCTACCATCGGGTGAAAAACTGTTTTTT.

The chain recombines TRBV7-2 with TRBJ2-5; no firm D call. Germline CDR1 is SGHTA and CDR2 is FQGNSA. Trimming took 1 base from V and 0 from J, leaving 6 bases between them. The CDR3 totals 14 residues. CDR3 nucleotide sequence: TGTGCCAGCAGCTTAGATATATACCAAGAGACCCAGTACTTC. Encoded protein: CASSLDIYQETQYF.